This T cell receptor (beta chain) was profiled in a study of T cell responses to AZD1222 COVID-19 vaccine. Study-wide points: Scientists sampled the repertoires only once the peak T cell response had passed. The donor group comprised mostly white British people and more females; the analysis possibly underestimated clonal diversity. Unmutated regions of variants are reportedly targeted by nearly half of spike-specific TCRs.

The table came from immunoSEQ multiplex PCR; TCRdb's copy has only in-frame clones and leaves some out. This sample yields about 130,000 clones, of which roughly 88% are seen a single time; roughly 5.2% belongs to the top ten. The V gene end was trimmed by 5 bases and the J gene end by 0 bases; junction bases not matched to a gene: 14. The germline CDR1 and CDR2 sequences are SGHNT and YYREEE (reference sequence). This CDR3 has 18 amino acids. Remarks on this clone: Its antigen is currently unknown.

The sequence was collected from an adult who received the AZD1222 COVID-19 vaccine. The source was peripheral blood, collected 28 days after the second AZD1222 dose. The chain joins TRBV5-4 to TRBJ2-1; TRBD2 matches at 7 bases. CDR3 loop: CASSSLAPTLSSYNEQFF. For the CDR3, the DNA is TGTGCCAGCAGTTCACTAGCGCCAACCCTTTCCTCCTACAATGAGCAGTTCTTC. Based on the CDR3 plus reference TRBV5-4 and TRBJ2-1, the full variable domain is ETGVTQSPTHLIKTRGQQVTLRCSSQSGHNTVSWYQQALGQGPQFIFQYYREEENGRGNFPPRFSGLQFPNYSSELNVNALELDDSALYLCASSSLAPTLSSYNEQFFGPGTRLTVL.